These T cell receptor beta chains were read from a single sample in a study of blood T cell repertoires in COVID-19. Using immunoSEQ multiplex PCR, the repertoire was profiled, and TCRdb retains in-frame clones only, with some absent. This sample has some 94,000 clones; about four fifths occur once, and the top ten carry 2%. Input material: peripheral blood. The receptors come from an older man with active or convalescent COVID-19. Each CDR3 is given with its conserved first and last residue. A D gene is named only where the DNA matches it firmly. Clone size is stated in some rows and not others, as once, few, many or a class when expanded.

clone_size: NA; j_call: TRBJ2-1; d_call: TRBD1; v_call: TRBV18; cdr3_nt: TGTGCCAGCTCACCACGGTCCCGGGACAGGGTCGGGAATGAGCAGTTCTTC; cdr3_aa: CASSPRSRDRVGNEQFF
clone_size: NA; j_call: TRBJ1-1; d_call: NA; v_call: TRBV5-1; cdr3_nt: TGCGCCAGCAGCCCCGGGGGGGAGAACACTGAAGCTTTCTTT; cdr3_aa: CASSPGGENTEAFF
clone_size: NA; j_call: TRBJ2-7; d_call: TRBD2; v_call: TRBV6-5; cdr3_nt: TGTGCCAGCAGTACCTCACTAGCGGGGACCTACGAGCAGTACTTC; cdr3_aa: CASSTSLAGTYEQYF
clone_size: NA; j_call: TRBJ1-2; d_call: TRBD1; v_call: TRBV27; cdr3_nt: TGTGCCAGCACTGGACAGGGGGGGGGTGGCTACACCTTC; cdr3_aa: CASTGQGGGGYTF
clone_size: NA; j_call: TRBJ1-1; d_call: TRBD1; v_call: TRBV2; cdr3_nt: TGTGCCAGCAACGACAGGGAGAACACTGAAGCTTTCTTT; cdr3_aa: CASNDRENTEAFF
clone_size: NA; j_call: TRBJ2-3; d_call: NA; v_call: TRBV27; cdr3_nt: TGTGCCAGCAGTCCACGAGGGGGAAGCTTAGTCACAGATACGCAGTATTTT; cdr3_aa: CASSPRGGSLVTDTQYF
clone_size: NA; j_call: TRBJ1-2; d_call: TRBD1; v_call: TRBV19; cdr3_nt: TGTGCCAGTAGTACCTTCGGACAGGGTGGTGGCTACACCTTC; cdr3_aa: CASSTFGQGGGYTF
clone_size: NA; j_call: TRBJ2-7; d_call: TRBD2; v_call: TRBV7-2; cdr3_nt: TGTGCCAGCAGCTTAGGGGACGTAGCGGGGGGGCTCTCCTACGAGCAGTACTTC; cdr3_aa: CASSLGDVAGGLSYEQYF
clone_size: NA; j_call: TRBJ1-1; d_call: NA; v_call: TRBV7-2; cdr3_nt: TGTGCCAGCAGCTTAGCGTCGCAGTTCAACACTGAAGCTTTCTTT; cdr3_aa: CASSLASQFNTEAFF
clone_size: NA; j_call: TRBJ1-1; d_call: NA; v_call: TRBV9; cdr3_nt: TGTGCCAGCAGCGTAAGCCCCGGGGGGTACGCTTTCTTT; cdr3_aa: CASSVSPGGYAFF
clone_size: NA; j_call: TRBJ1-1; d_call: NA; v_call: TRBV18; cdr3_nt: TGTGCCAGCTCACCACAGACAATTGGTAAGACTGAAGCTTTCTTT; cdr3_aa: CASSPQTIGKTEAFF
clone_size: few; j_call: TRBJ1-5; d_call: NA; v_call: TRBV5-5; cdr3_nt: TGTGCCAGCAGCCCGGCGGCACGGAACAATCAGCCCCAGCATTTT; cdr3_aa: CASSPAARNNQPQHF
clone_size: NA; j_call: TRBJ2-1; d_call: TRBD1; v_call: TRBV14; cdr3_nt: TGTGCCAGCAGCTCGAGGACAGGGGAAAAACTCGATGAGCAGTTCTTC; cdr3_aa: CASSSRTGEKLDEQFF
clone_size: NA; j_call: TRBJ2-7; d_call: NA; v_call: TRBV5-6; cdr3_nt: TGTGCCAGCAGCTTGGGGGGCAGGGGGCAGTACTTC; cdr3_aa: CASSLGGRGQYF
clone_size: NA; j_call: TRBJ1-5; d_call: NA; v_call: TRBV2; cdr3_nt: TGTGCCAGCAGTGAAGCAGCCGGGGGGATAGGTCCCCAGCATTTT; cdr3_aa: CASSEAAGGIGPQHF
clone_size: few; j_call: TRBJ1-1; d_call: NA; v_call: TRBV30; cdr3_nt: TGTGCCTGGAGTGAATTAACAGGTGTGAACACTGAAGCTTTCTTT; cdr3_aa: CAWSELTGVNTEAFF
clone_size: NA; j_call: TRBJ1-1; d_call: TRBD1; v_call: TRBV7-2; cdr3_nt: TGTGCCAGCAGCTTATACTGGGACAGAGGTCCCACTGAAGCTTTCTTT; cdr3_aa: CASSLYWDRGPTEAFF
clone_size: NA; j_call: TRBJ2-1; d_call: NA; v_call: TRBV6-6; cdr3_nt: TGTGCCAGCAGTCCCAGGGGTAGCACCTTCTCCTACAATGAGCAGTTCTTC; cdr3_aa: CASSPRGSTFSYNEQFF
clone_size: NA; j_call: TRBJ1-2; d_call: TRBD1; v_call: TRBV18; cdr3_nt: TGTGCCAGCTCACCTGGGACAGGGGATGTCTATGGCTACACCTTC; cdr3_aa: CASSPGTGDVYGYTF
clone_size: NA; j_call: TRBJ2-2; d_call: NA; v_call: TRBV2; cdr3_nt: TGTGCCAGCAGTGAACATCCGAACACCGGGGAGCTGTTTTTT; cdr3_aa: CASSEHPNTGELFF
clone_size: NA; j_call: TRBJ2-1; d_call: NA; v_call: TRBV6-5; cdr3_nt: TGTGCCAGCAGTTCGTCAGGGGTCTCCTACAATGAGCAGTTCTTC; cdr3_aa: CASSSSGVSYNEQFF
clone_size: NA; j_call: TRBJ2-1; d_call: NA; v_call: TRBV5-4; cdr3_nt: TGTGCCAGCAGCCCTCCTGCGGGTGAGCAGTTCTTC; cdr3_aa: CASSPPAGEQFF
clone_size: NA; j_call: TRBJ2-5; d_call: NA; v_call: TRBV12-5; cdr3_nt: TGTGCTAGTGGTTTGAGGCGAAGGATGACTCCCAAGACCCAGTACTTC; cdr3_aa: CASGLRRRMTPKTQYF
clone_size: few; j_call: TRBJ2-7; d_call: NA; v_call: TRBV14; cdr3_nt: TGTGCCAGCAGCCAAGAGTTAGCAGCGACCTACGAGCAGTACTTC; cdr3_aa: CASSQELAATYEQYF
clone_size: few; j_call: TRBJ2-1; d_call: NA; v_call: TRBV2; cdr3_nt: TGTGCCAGCAGGGACTATTCAGAGAGGAGTGAGCAGTTCTTC; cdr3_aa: CASRDYSERSEQFF
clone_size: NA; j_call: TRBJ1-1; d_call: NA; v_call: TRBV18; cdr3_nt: TGTGCCAGCTCACCGCTTGGCCCTTCTGAAGCTTTCTTT; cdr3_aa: CASSPLGPSEAFF
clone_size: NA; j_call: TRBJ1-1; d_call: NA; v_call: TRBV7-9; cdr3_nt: TGTGCCAGCAGCTCACAGACGATCCCCAACACTGAAGCTTTCTTT; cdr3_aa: CASSSQTIPNTEAFF
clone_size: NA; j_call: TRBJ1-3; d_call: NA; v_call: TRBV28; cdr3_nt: TGTGCCAGCAGTTCTCGGAACACCATATATTTT; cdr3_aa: CASSSRNTIYF
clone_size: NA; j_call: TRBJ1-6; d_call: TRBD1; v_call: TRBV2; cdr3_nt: TGTGCCAGCGCGGGACAGGGGAATTCACCCCTCCACTTT; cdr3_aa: CASAGQGNSPLHF
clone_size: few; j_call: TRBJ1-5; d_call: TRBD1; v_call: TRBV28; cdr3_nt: TGTGCCAGCAGTACCCAGGGGGCGGGTGATCAGCCCCAGCATTTT; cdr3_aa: CASSTQGAGDQPQHF
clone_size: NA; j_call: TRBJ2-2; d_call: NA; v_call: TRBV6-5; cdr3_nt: TGTGCCAGCAGCGACAGGAACACCGGGGAGCTGTTTTTT; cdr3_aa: CASSDRNTGELFF
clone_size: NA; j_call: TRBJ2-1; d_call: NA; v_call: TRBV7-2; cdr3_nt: TGTGCCAGCAGCCTCGGTGGGGCAGTCTCCTACAATGAGCAGTTCTTC; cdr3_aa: CASSLGGAVSYNEQFF
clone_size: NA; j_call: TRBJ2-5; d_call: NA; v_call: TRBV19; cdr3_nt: TGTGCCAGTAGTATTGGCGGGGGCAGGGTGGGGTCGGAGACCCAGTACTTC; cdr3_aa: CASSIGGGRVGSETQYF
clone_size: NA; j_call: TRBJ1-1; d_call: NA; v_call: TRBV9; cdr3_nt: TGTGCCAGCTCCAGGGGAATAGGGGACAACACTGAAGCTTTCTTT; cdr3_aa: CASSRGIGDNTEAFF
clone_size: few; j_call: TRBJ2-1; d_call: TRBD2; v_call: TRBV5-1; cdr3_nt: TGCGCCAGCAGCTTAAGGGGCTACCTAGCGGGGGGCGAGGCCAATGAGCAGTTCTTC; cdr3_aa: CASSLRGYLAGGEANEQFF
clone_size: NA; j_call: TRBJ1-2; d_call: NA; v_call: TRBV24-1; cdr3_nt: TGTGCCACCGCGGGGTTTAACTATGGCTACACCTTC; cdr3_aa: CATAGFNYGYTF
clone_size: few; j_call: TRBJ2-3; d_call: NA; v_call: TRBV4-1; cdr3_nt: TGCGCCAGCAGCCAAGGGAGTGCAATCCGCACAGATACGCAGTATTTT; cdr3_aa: CASSQGSAIRTDTQYF
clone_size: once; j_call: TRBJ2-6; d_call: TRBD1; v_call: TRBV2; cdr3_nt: TGTGCCAGCAGTGGCGGGACAGGGGGTAGCGGGGCCAACGTCCTGACTTTC; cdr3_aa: CASSGGTGGSGANVLTF
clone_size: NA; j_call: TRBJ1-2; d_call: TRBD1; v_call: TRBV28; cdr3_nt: TGTGCCAGCAGTTTCGCGGGTGGAAGGGACAGGGAGGGCTACACCTTC; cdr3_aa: CASSFAGGRDREGYTF